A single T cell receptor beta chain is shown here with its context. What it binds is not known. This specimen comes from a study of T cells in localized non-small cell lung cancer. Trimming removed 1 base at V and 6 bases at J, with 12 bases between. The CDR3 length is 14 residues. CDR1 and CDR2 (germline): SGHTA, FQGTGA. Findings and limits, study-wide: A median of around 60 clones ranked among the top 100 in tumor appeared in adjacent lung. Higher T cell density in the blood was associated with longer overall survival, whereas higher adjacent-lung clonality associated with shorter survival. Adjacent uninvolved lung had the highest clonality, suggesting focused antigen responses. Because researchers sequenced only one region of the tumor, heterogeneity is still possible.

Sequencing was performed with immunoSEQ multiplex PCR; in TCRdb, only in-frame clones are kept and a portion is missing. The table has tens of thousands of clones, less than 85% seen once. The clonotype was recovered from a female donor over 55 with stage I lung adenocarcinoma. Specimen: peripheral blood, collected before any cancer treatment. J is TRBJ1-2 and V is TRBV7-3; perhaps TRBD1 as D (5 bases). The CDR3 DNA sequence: TGTGCCAGCAGCTTAAACCCCAGGGATCATGGCTACACCTTC. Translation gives CASSLNPRDHGYTF.